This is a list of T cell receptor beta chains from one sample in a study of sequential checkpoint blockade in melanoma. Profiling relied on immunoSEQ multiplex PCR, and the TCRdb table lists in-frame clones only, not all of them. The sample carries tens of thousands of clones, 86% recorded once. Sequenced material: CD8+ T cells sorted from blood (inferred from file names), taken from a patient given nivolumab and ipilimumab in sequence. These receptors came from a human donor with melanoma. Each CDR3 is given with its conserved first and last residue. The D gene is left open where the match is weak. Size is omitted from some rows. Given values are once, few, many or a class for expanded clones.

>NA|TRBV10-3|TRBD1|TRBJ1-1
CAISETSTGVTEAFF
TGTGCCATCAGTGAGACCTCGACAGGGGTCACTGAAGCTTTCTTT
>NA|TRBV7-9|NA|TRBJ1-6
CASSTARGNSPLHF
TGTGCCAGCAGTACCGCCAGGGGAAATTCACCCCTCCACTTT
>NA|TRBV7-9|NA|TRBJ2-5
CASSHQASVETQYF
TGTGCCAGCAGCCATCAGGCGTCTGTGGAGACCCAGTACTTC
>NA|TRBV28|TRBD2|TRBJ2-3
CASSLTSGSLADTQYF
TGTGCCAGCAGCTTGACTAGCGGGAGTCTGGCCGATACGCAGTATTTT
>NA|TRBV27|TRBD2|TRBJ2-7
CASGIRASGSLMSYEQYF
TGTGCCAGCGGTATCAGGGCTAGCGGGAGTTTAATGTCCTACGAGCAGTACTTC
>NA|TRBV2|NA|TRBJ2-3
CASTKLDRSHTDTQYF
TGTGCCAGCACTAAACTAGACAGGTCTCACACAGATACGCAGTATTTT
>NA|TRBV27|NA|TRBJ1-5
CASSYSGGDQPQHF
TGTGCCAGCAGTTACTCCGGGGGGGATCAGCCCCAGCATTTT
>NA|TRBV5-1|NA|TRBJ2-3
CASRNGHVASTDTQYF
TGCGCCAGCAGGAACGGACATGTCGCTAGCACAGATACGCAGTATTTT
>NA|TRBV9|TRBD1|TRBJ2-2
CASSVGNRGSTGELFF
TGTGCCAGCAGCGTAGGGAACAGGGGAAGCACCGGGGAGCTGTTTTTT
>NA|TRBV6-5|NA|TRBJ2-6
CASSYSGGSGANVLTF
TGTGCCAGCAGTTACTCGGGGGGCTCTGGGGCCAACGTCCTGACTTTC
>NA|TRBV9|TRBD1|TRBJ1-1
CASSASLGRGTGETEAFF
TGTGCCAGCAGCGCCTCCTTGGGTCGGGGGACAGGGGAGACTGAAGCTTTCTTT
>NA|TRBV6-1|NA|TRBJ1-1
CASSEAGGDDPRGAFF
TGTGCCAGCAGTGAAGCCGGAGGGGATGACCCGAGGGGAGCTTTCTTT
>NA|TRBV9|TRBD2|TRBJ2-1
CASSVLHGLALFF
TGTGCCAGCAGCGTTCTGCATGGACTAGCGTTGTTCTTC
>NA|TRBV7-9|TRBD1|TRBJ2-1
CASGTGSDGEQFF
TGTGCCAGTGGGACAGGGTCTGACGGTGAGCAGTTCTTC
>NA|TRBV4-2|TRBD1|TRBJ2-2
CASSQGTGDTGELFF
TGTGCCAGCAGCCAAGGGACAGGGGACACCGGGGAGCTGTTTTTT
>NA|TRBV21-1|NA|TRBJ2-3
CASSLQLQGDLFCYGNQPQYF
TGTGCCAGCAGCCTCCAACTCCAGGGGGATCTTTTTTGTTATGGCAATCAGCCCCAGTATTTT
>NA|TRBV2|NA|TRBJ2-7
CASRMEGHPSQQYF
TGTGCCAGCAGGATGGAGGGGCACCCTTCTCAGCAGTACTTC
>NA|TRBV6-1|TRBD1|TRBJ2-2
CASSEGTGPNTGELFF
TGTGCCAGCAGTGAAGGGACAGGGCCGAACACCGGGGAGCTGTTTTTT
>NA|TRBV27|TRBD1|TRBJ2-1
CASSLSGQGVNEQFF
TGTGCCAGCAGTTTATCGGGACAGGGGGTTAATGAGCAGTTCTTC
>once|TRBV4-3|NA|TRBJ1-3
CASSQDLVGVGNTIYF
TGCGCCAGCAGCCAAGATCTGGTAGGGGTTGGAAACACCATATATTTT
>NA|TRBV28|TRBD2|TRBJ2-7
CASTDGRSYEQYF
TGTGCCAGCACTGACGGGAGGTCCTACGAGCAGTACTTC
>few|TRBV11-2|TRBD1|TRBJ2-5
CASSLYRGEAETQYF
TGTGCCAGCAGCTTATACAGGGGAGAAGCGGAGACCCAGTACTTC
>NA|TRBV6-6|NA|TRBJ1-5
CASTQKGVYSNQPQHF
TGTGCCAGCACCCAAAAGGGGGTCTATAGCAATCAGCCCCAGCATTTT
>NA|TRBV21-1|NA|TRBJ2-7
CASSKGTGGNTEYF
TGTGCCAGCAGCAAGGGAACAGGGGGCAATACGGAGTACTTC
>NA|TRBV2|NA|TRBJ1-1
CASKQGLGNTEAFF
TGTGCCTCAAAGCAGGGGTTGGGGAACACTGAAGCTTTCTTT
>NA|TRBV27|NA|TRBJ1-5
CASSPPGDYSNQPQHF
TGTGCCAGCAGTCCCCCAGGGGATTATAGCAATCAGCCCCAGCATTTT